The present entry profiles one T cell receptor beta chain with its context. The use of a sample-barcoded 5' primer and a J-beta primer mix characterized a second PCR of about 7 to 12 cycles. Every individual sample yielded 2.5 million or more paired-end reads (each containing CDR3). TCRdb reprocessed the 5' RACE reads with MiXCR, giving one entry per CDR3 protein. The sample records about 1.6 million distinct CDR3 sequences, about 35% being singletons. The sample is drawn from a study of blood T cells in healthy people across ages. The overall study: Capturing about one barcoded beta molecule per two T cells was achieved by template switching.

The CDR3 runs 20 residues. V trimming: 2 bases; J trimming: 9 bases; junction bases outside the gene matches: 20. Per germline, CDR1 MGHRA and CDR2 YSYEKL. The TCR originated in a woman in her twenties or thirties in good health. Material for sequencing was blood. The V gene is TRBV4-1, the J gene TRBJ2-7; 15 nucleotides line up with TRBD2. The CDR3 reads CASSQSTVPGLAGGTAGQYF. CDR3 in DNA: TGCGCCAGCAGCCAATCGACGGTACCGGGACTAGCGGGAGGTACGGCTGGGCAGTACTTC.